Presented here are 8 T cell receptor beta chains from one specimen sequenced in a study of vaccination and CD4 T cells after COVID-19. Treatment: approximately nine-day PBMC culture with coronavirus spike peptide pools or control peptides (ViraFEST assay). Gathered ahead of the COVID-19 pandemic (2011-2018) were the CD4+ T cells of the unexposed donor. Sequencing of cultured CD4+ T cell DNA used the Oncomine TCR Beta short-read assay. From the PCR reads, TCRdb called clonotypes with MiXCR, one entry per CDR3 protein. The sample lists roughly 4,600 distinct CDR3 sequences, roughly 60% occurring once. The antigens these receptors bind are not known. The sample taken for sequencing was CD4+ T cells from blood, cultured in vitro. These receptors were collected from a human donor in good health.

This sequence joins TRBV2 and TRBJ2-5, with D perhaps matching TRBD1 (5 bases). This CDR3 is 16 amino acids long. Trimming took 7 bases from V and 1 from J, leaving 19 bases between them. Germline CDR1 and CDR2: SNHLY and FYNNEI. CDR3 protein: CASNWGQGYSQETQYF. The DNA for the CDR3 is TGTGCCAGCAATTGGGGTCAGGGTTATTCCCAAGAGACCCAGTACTTC. Supplemented by reference TRBV2 and TRBJ2-5, the full variable domain reads EPEVTQTPSHQVTQMGQEVILRCVPISNHLYFYWYRQILGQKVEFLVSFYNNEISEKSEIFDDQFSVERPDGSNFTLKIRSTKLEDSAMYFCASNWGQGYSQETQYFGPGTRLLVL.

This chain joins TRBV6-1 and TRBJ1-3; D might be TRBD1 (5 bases). Trimming took 8 bases from V and 4 from J, leaving 15 bases between them. The CDR3 runs 14 residues. CDR1 is MNHNS, CDR2 SASEGT, per germline. The CDR3 here is CASASGSGGNTIYF. The DNA of the CDR3 is TGTGCCAGCGCCTCAGGGTCGGGAGGAAACACCATATATTTT.

This clonotype has more than one count but fewer than ten. The chain is built from TRBV7-2 and TRBJ1-2; D perhaps matches TRBD1 (5 bases). Trimming stripped 5 bases from V and 6 bases from J, with 16 bases between. The CDR3 extends over 14 amino acids. In germline, CDR1 is SGHTA, CDR2 FQGNSA. The CDR3 region has the DNA TGTGCCAGCAGCCCCCCCCAGGGTGTCCATGGCTACACCTTC. Protein sequence: CASSPPQGVHGYTF.

The rearrangement uses TRBV7-9 and TRBJ2-7, with 7 bases that match TRBD1. V was clipped by 6 bases and J by 8 bases; unmatched bases: 13. The CDR3 has 14 residues. CDR1 is SEHNR, CDR2 FQNEAQ, per germline (reference sequence). CDR3 sequence reads: CASRRDSLRFQQYF. The CDR3, as DNA: TGTGCCAGCAGACGGGACAGCCTGAGGTTCCAGCAGTACTTC.

The genes are TRBV6-2 or TRBV6-3 and TRBJ2-1; D could derive from TRBD1 or TRBD2 (5 bases each). The CDR3 has 11 residues. Per germline, CDR1 MNHEY and CDR2 SVGEGT. Trimming took off 7 bases at V and 9 bases at J, with 10 bases between the two ends. The CDR3 DNA is TGTGCCAGCACCAACGGGGCTGAGCAGTTCTTC. Translation gives CASTNGAEQFF.

This chain links TRBV6-1 with TRBJ2-7; 7 positions agree with TRBD2. The V gene end was trimmed by 8 bases and the J gene end by 7 bases; junction bases not matched to a gene: 14. CDR3 size: 14 residues. The germline CDR1 and CDR2 sequences are MNHNS and SASEGT. This chain's CDR3 is CASDLVGRGSEQYF. The CDR3 bases are TGTGCCAGCGACCTAGTTGGGAGGGGATCAGAGCAGTACTTC.

V usage is TRBV27 and J usage is TRBJ2-7; maybe TRBD2 (5 bases). Germline V lookup: CDR1 MNHEY, CDR2 SMNVEV (reference sequence). The CDR3 spans 14 residues. V lost 2 bases to trimming and J lost 6 bases, with 14 bases between them. CDR3 in DNA: TGTGCCAGCAGTTTAAAGACTAACCGACGCGAGCAGTACTTC. It codes for CASSLKTNRREQYF.

This clonotype was observed a few times. The chain employs TRBV6-5 and TRBJ1-1, with D tentatively TRBD1 (5 bases). The CDR3 totals 13 residues. V lost 2 bases to trimming and J lost 2 bases, with 6 bases between them. Germline CDR1 MNHEY, CDR2 SVGAGI. The CDR3 DNA reads as TGTGCCAGCAGTTACGGACAAAACACTGAAGCTTTCTTT. Protein sequence: CASSYGQNTEAFF.